The present entry profiles one TCR beta chain with its context. Data came from immunoSEQ multiplex PCR; TCRdb stores just in-frame clones and leaves some out. Counted here are about 260,000 clones, about 90% occurring once; the ten biggest clones make up approximately 1.6%. This entry is derived from a study of blood T cell repertoires in COVID-19. About the study: Researchers got acute and convalescent COVID-19 samples from the United States, Italy and Spain.

Germline V gene lookup returns CDR1 MNHEY and CDR2 SVGAGI. The CDR3 extends over 14 amino acids. V lost 6 bases and J lost 3; bases outside the gene matches: 8. Material for sequencing was peripheral blood. This rearrangement joins TRBV6-5 to TRBJ2-7; 7 bases map to TRBD1. The sequence came from a middle-aged woman who had recovered from COVID-19. The CDR3 nucleotides are TGTGCCAGCAGACCGGGACAGAAAATCTACGAGCAGTACTTC. This sequence encodes CASRPGQKIYEQYF.